This T cell receptor (beta chain) derives from a study of blood T cells in healthy people across ages. The V gene lost 2 bases and the J gene lost 0 bases, with 11 bases spanning the gap. The germline CDR1 and CDR2 sequences are MNHEY and SVGAGI. There are 16 residues in the CDR3. Study observations and caveats: Naive T cell percentage showed a strong correlation with TCR beta diversity.

The second PCR ran 7 to 11 cycles with a sample-barcoded 5' primer and J-beta primers. MiXCR was run by TCRdb on the 5' RACE reads, yielding one entry per CDR3 protein. The sample shows 850,000 to 1,300,000 distinct CDR3 sequences, more than 35% of them seen only once. On this clonotype: No antigen is known for it.

This clonotype was obtained from an older woman in good health. V is TRBV6-5 and J is TRBJ2-4, with a possible D match to TRBD2 (6 bases). Input material: blood. The CDR3 bases are TGTGCCAGCAGTTACGGGGGACTGACAGCCAAAAACATTCAGTACTTC. Its translation: CASSYGGLTAKNIQYF.